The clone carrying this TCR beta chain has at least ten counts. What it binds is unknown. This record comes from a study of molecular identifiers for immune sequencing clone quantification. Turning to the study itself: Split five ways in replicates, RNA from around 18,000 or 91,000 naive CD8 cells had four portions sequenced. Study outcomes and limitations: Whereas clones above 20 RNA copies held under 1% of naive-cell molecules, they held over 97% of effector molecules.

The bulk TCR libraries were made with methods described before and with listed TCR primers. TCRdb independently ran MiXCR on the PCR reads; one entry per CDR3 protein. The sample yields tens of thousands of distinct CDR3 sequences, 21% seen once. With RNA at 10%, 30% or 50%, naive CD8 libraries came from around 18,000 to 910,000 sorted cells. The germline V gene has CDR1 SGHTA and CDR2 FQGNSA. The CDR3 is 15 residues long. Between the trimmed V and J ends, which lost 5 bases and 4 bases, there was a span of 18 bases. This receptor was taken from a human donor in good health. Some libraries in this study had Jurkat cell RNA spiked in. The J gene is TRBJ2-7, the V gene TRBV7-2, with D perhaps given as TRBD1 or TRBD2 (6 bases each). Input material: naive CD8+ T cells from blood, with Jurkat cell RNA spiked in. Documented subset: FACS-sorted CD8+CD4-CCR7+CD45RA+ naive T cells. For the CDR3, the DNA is TGTGCCAGCAGCCCCCAGTTGGGGGGCGGGTACGAGCAGTACTTC. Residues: CASSPQLGGGYEQYF.